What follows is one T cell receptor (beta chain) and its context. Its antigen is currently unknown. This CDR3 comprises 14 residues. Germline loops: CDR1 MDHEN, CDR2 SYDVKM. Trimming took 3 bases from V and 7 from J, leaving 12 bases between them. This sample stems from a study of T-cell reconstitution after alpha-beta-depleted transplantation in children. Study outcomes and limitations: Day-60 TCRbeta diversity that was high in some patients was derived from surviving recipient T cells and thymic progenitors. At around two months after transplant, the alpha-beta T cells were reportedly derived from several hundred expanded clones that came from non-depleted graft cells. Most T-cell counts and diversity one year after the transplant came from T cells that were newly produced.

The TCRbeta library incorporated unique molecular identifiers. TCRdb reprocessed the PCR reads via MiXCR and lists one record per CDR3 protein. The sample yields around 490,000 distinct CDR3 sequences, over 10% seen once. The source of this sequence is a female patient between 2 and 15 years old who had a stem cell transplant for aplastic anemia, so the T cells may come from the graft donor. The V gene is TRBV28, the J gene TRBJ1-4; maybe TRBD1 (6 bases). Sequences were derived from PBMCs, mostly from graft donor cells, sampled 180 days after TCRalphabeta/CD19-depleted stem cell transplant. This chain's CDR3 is CASSFYRVGEKLFF. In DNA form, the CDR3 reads TGTGCCAGCAGTTTCTACAGGGTGGGTGAAAAACTGTTTTTT.